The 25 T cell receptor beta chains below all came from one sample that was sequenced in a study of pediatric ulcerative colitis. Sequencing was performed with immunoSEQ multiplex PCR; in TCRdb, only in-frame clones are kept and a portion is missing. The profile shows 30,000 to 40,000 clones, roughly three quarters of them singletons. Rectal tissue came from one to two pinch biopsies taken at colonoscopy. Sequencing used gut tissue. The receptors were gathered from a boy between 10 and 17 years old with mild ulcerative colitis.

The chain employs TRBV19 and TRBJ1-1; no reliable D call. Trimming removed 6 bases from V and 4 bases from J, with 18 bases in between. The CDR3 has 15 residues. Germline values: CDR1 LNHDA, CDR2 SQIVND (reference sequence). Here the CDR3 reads CASRARSRESTEAFF. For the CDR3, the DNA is TGTGCCAGTAGGGCCAGGTCCCGGGAGAGCACTGAAGCTTTCTTT. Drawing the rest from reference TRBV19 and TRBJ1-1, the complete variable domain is DGGITQSPKYLFRKEGQNVTLSCEQNLNHDAMYWYRQDPGQGLRLIYYSQIVNDFQKGDIAEGYSVSREKKESFPLTVTSAQKNPTAFYLCASRARSRESTEAFFGQGTRLTVV.

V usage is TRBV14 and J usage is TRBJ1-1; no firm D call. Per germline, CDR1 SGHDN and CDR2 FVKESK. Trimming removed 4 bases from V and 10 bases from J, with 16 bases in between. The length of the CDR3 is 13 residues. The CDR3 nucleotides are TGTGCCAGCAGCCCGTCCTTTTTCCGCAGAGCTTTCTTT. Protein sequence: CASSPSFFRRAFF.

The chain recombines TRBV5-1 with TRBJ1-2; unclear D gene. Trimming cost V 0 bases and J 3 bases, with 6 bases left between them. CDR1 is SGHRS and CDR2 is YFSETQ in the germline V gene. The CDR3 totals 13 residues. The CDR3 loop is CASSLGDYYGYTF. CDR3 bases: TGCGCCAGCAGCTTGGGGGATTACTATGGCTACACCTTC.

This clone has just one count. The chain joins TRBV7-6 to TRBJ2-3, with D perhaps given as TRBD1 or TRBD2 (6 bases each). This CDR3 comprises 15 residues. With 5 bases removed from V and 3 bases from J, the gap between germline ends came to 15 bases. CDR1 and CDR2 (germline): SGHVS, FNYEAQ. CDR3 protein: CASSRRGEVTDTQYF. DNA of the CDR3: TGTGCCAGCAGCCGTAGGGGGGAAGTAACAGATACGCAGTATTTT. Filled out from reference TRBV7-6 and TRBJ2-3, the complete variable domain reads GAGVSQSPRYKVTKRGQDVALRCDPISGHVSLYWYRQALGQGPEFLTYFNYEAQQDKSGLPNDRFSAERPEGSISTLTIQRTEQRDSAMYRCASSRRGEVTDTQYFGPGTRLTVL.

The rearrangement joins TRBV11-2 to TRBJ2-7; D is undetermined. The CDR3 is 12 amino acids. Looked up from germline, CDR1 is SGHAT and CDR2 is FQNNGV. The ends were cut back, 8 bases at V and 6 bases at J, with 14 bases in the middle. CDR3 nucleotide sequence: TGTGCCAGCGGTTTCGATTCCGGCGAGCAGTACTTC. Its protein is CASGFDSGEQYF.

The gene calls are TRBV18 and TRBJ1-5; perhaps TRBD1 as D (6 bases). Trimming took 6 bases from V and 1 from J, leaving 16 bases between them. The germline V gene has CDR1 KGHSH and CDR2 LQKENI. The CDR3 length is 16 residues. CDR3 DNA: TGTGCCAGCTCCACTGCGCCAGGGGTGAGCAATCAGCCCCAGCATTTT. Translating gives CASSTAPGVSNQPQHF.

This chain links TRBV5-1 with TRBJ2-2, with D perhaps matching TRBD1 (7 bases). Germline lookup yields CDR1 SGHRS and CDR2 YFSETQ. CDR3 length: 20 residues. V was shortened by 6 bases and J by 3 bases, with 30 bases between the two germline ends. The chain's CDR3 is CASTVGDWRRGPSDTGELFF. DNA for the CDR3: TGCGCCAGCACCGTGGGGGACTGGCGGAGGGGGCCTTCGGACACCGGGGAGCTGTTTTTT.

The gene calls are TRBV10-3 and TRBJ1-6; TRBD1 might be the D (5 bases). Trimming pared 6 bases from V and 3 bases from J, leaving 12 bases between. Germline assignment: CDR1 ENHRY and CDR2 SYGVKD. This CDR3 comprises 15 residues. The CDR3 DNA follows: TGTGCCATCAGGGAAAGGGGCAGCTATAATTCACCCCTCCACTTT. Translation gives CAIRERGSYNSPLHF.

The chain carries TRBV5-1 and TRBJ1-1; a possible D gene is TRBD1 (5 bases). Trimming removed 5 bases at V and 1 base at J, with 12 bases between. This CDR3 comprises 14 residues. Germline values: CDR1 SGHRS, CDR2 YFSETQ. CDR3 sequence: CASSWDPPNTEAFF. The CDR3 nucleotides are TGCGCCAGCAGTTGGGACCCCCCGAACACTGAAGCTTTCTTT.

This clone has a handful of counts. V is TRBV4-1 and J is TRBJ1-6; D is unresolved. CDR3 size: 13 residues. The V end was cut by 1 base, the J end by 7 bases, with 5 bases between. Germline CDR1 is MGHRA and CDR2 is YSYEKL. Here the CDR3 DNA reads TGCGCCAGCAGCCAAGCCGTGAATTCACCCCTCCACTTT. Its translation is CASSQAVNSPLHF.

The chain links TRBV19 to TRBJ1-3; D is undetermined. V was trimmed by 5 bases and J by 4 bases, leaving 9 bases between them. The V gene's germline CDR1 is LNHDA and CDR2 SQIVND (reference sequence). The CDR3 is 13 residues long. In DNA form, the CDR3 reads TGTGCCAGTAGTGCACGTCAGGGAAACACCATATATTTT. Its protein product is CASSARQGNTIYF.

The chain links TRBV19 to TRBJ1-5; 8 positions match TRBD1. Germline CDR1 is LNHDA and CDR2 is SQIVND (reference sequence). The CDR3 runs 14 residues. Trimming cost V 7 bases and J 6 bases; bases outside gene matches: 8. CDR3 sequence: CASNRGTTSQPQHF. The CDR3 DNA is TGTGCCAGTAACAGGGGGACAACAAGTCAGCCCCAGCATTTT.

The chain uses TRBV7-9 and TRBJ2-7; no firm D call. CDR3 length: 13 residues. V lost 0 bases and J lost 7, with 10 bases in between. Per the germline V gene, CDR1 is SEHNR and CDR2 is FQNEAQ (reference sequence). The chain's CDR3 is CASSLAADVEQYF. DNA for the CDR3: TGTGCCAGCAGCTTAGCGGCAGACGTGGAGCAGTACTTC.

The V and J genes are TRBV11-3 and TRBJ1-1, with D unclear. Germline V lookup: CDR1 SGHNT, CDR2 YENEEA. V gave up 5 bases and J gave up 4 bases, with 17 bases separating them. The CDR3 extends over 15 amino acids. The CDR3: CASSAAGLGITEAFF. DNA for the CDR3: TGTGCCAGCAGCGCAGCCGGGTTAGGTATCACTGAAGCTTTCTTT.

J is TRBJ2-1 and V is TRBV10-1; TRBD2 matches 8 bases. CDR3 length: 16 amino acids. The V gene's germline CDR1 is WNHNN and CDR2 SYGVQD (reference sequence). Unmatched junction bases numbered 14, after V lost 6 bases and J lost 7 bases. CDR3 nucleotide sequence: TGCGCCAGCAGCCCGCCGGGGGCGCGGGGGGAGAATGAGCAGTTCTTC. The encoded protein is CASSPPGARGENEQFF.

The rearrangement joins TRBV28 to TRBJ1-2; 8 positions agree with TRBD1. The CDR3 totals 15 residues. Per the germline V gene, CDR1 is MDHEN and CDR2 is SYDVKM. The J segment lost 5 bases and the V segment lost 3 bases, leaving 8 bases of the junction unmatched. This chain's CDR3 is CASSLADRGTYGYTF. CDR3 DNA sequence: TGTGCCAGCAGTTTGGCTGACAGGGGAACTTATGGCTACACCTTC.

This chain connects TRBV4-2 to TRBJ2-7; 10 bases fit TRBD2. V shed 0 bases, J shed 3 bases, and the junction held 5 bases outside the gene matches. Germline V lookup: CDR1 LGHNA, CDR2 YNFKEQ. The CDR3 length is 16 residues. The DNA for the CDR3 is TGTGCCAGCAGCCAAGATGGGGCTAGCGGGGGCTACGAGCAGTACTTC. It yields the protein CASSQDGASGGYEQYF.

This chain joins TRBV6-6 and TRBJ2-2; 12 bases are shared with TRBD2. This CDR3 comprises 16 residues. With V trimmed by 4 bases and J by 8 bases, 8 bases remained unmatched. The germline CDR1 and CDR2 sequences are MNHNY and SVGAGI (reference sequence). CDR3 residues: CASSSRLAGVSGELFF. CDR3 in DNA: TGTGCCAGCAGTTCCCGACTAGCGGGAGTGTCGGGGGAGCTGTTTTTT.

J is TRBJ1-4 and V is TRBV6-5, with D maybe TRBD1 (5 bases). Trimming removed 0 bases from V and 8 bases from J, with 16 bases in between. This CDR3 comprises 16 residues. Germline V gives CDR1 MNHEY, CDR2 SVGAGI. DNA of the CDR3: TGTGCCAGCAGTTACTCTCTCGGGACCAGTAGGGAAAAACTGTTTTTT. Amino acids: CASSYSLGTSREKLFF.

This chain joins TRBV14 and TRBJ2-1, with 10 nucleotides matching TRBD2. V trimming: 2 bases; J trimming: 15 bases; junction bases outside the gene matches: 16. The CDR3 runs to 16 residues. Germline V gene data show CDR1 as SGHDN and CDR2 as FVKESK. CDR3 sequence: CASSQRFSGGAVPRFF. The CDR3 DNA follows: TGTGCCAGCAGCCAACGTTTCAGCGGGGGGGCCGTACCCCGGTTCTTC.

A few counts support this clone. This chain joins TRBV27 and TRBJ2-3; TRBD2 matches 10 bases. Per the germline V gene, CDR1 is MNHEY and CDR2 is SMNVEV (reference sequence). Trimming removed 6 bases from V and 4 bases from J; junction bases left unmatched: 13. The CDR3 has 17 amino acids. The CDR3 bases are TGTGCCAGCAGCCCGGGACTAGCGTTGGTAAAGGCAGATACGCAGTATTTT. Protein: CASSPGLALVKADTQYF.

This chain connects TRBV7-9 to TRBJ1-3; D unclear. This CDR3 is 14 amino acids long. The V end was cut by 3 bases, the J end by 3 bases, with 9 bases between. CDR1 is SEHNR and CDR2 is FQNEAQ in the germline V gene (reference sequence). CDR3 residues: CASSLVGVGNTIYF. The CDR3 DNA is TGTGCCAGCAGCTTGGTCGGGGTTGGAAACACCATATATTTT.

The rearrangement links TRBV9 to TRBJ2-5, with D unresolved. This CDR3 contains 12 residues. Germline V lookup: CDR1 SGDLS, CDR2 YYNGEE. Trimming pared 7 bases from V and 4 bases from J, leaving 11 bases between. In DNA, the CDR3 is TGTGCCAGCGGGGTCTTAGGAGAGACCCAGTACTTC. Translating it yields CASGVLGETQYF.

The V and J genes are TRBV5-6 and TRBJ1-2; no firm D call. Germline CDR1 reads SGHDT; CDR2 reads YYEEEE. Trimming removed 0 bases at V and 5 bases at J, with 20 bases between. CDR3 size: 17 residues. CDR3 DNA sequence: TGTGCCAGCAGCTTGGCGTTTATCGGGAGCGCAAAATATGGCTACACCTTC. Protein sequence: CASSLAFIGSAKYGYTF.

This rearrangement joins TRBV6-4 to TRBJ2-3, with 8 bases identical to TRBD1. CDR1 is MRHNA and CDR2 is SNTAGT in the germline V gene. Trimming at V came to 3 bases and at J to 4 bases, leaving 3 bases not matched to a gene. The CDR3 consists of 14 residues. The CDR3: CASSESTGADTQYF. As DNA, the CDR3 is TGTGCCAGCAGTGAGTCGACAGGGGCAGATACGCAGTATTTT.